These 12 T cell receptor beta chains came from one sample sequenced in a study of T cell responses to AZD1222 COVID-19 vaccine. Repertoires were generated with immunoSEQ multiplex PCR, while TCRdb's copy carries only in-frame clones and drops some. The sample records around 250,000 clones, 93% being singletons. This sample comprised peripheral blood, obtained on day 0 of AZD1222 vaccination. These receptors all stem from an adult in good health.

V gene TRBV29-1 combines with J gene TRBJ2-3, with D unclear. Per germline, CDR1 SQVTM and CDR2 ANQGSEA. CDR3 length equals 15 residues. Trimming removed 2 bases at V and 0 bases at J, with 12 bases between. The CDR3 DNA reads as TGCAGCGTTGAAAACAGCCGCACTAGCACAGATACGCAGTATTTT. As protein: CSVENSRTSTDTQYF.

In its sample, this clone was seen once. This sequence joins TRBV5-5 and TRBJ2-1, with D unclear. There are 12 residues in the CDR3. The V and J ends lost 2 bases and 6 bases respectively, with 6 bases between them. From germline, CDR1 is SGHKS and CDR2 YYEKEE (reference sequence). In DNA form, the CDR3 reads TGTGCCAGCAGCTTCTCCAGCAATGAGCAGTTCTTC. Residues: CASSFSSNEQFF.

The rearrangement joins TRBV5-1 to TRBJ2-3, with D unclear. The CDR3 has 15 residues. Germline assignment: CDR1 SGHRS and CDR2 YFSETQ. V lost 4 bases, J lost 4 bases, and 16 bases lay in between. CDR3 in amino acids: CASSLDGARADTQYF. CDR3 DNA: TGCGCCAGCAGCCTGGACGGAGCACGCGCAGATACGCAGTATTTT.

The CDR3 spells CASSGGPYLTGELFF. The CDR3 DNA follows: TGTGCCAGCAGCGGGGGCCCATATTTGACCGGGGAGCTGTTTTTT. The chain links TRBV7-2 to TRBJ2-2; D is possibly TRBD1 (6 bases). The CDR3 consists of 15 residues. Germline V gene sequence: CDR1 SGHTA, CDR2 FQGNSA. Trimming removed 5 bases from V and 5 bases from J, with 15 bases in between.

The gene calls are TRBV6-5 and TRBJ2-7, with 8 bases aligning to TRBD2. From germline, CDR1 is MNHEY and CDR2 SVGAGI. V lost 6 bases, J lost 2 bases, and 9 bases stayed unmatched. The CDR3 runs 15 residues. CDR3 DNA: TGTGCCAGCAGAGGAGCTAGCGGGTTCCCCTACGAGCAGTACTTC. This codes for CASRGASGFPYEQYF.

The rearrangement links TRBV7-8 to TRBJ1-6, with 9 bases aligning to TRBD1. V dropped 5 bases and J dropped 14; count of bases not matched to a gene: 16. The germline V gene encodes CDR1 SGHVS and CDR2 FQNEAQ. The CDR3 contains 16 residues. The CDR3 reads CASSGARDRDLGSLHF. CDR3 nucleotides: TGTGCCAGCAGCGGTGCCCGGGACAGGGACCTTGGGTCCCTCCACTTT.

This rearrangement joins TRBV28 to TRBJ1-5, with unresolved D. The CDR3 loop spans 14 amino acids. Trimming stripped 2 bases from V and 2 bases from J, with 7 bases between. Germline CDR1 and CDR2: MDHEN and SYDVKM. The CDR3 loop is CASSLGNGNQPQHF. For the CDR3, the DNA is TGTGCCAGCAGTTTAGGAAACGGCAATCAGCCCCAGCATTTT. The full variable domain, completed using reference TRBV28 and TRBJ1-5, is DVKVTQSSRYLVKRTGEKVFLECVQDMDHENMFWYRQDPGLGLRLIYFSYDVKMKEKGDIPEGYSVSREKKERFSLILESASTNQTSMYLCASSLGNGNQPQHFGDGTRLSIL.

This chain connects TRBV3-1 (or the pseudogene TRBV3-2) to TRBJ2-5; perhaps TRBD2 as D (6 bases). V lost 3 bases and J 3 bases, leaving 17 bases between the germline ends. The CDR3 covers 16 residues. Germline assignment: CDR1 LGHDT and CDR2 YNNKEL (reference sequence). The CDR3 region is CASSHTTSRSEETQYF. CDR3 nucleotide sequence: TGTGCCAGCAGCCACACGACTAGTCGGTCAGAAGAGACCCAGTACTTC.

For the CDR3, the DNA is TGTGCCACCGGGAACAGGGTAGTCGATGAGCAGTTCTTC. This sequence encodes CATGNRVVDEQFF. The rearrangement links TRBV24-1 to TRBJ2-1; tentatively, D is TRBD1 (6 bases). V lost 9 bases and J 8 bases, leaving 16 bases between the germline ends. Germline V CDR1 and CDR2: KGHDR, SFDVKD. The CDR3 is 13 residues long.

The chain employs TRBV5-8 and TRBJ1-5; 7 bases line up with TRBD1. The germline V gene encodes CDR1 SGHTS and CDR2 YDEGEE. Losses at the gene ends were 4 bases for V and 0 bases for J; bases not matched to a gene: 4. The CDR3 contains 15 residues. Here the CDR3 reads CASSGGQISNQPQHF. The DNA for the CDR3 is TGTGCCAGCAGCGGGGGACAGATTAGCAATCAGCCCCAGCATTTT.

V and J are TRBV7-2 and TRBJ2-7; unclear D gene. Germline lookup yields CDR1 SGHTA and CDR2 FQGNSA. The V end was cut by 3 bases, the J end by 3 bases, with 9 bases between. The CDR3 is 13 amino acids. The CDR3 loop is CASSFGTYYEQYF. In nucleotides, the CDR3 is TGTGCCAGCAGCTTTGGCACCTACTACGAGCAGTACTTC.

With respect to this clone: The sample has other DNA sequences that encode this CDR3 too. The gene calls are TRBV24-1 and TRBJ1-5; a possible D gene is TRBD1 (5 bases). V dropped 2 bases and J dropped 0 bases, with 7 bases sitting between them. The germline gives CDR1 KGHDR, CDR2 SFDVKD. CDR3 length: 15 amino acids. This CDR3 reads CATSDSGHSNQPQHF. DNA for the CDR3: TGTGCCACCAGTGATTCCGGACATAGCAATCAGCCCCAGCATTTT.